The 15 T cell receptor beta chains presented below share a single source sample, sequenced in a study of Ad26.COV2.S vaccination and SARS-CoV-2 variants. This sample's treatment: 15 to 20 received Ad26.COV2.S at low or high dose, single or two shots; about 5 received placebo; per-sample allocation not given. On day 63 after the first injection, vaccine and placebo recipients gave samples. Repertoires were generated with immunoSEQ multiplex PCR, while TCRdb's copy carries only in-frame clones and drops some. The table has hundreds of thousands of clones, 89% seen once. The specimen was peripheral blood, collected in a trial of Ad26.COV2.S vaccine versus placebo. These TCRs come from a person between 18 and 65 years old who received the Ad26.COV2.S COVID-19 vaccine or a placebo.

The J gene is TRBJ2-7, the V gene TRBV5-1; unclear D gene. Trimming stripped 3 bases from V and 1 base from J, with 8 bases between. The CDR3 extends over 13 amino acids. Germline assignment: CDR1 SGHRS and CDR2 YFSETQ. CDR3 DNA sequence: TGCGCCAGCAGCTACGACGGATCCTACGAGCAGTACTTC. Protein sequence: CASSYDGSYEQYF.

The chain is built from TRBV7-2 and TRBJ2-7, with 7 bases fitting TRBD1. Trimming cost V 4 bases and J 4 bases; bases outside gene matches: 7. The CDR3 covers 14 residues. Germline values: CDR1 SGHTA, CDR2 FQGNSA. The chain's CDR3 is CASSSPGTDYEQYF. The CDR3 DNA sequence: TGTGCCAGCAGCTCTCCCGGGACAGATTACGAGCAGTACTTC.

The DNA for the CDR3 is TGTGCCAGCTCACCACCGTTAGGGGGAGTCGACAAAAACATTCAGTACTTC. Protein sequence: CASSPPLGGVDKNIQYF. The J gene is TRBJ2-4, the V gene TRBV18; D is possibly TRBD1 (6 bases). Trimming removed 0 bases from V and 3 bases from J, with 15 bases in between. CDR3 length: 17 residues. The germline CDR1 and CDR2 sequences are KGHSH and LQKENI.

The V call is TRBV12-3 or TRBV12-4, the J call TRBJ2-5; D gene uncertain. This CDR3 has 12 residues. The V end was cut by 2 bases, the J end by 5 bases, with 6 bases between. This chain's CDR3 is CASSLYGETQYF. The CDR3 DNA sequence: TGTGCCAGCAGTTTATATGGTGAGACCCAGTACTTC.

This chain links TRBV25-1 with TRBJ1-4; TRBD1 agrees at 8 bases. CDR1 and CDR2 (germline): MGHDK, SYGVNS. Unmatched junction bases numbered 8, after V lost 3 bases and J lost 2 bases. The CDR3 consists of 17 residues. The CDR3 nucleotides are TGTGCCAGCAGTGACCAAAACAGGGGGGTTACTAATGAAAAACTGTTTTTT. Protein sequence: CASSDQNRGVTNEKLFF.

The chain recombines TRBV12-3 or TRBV12-4 with TRBJ1-5; the D is unclear. Trimming cost V 5 bases and J 6 bases, with 8 bases left between them. The CDR3 covers 12 residues. As DNA, the CDR3 is TGTGCCAGCAGTCCGGACTTTCAGCCCCAGCATTTT. This encodes CASSPDFQPQHF.

This rearrangement joins TRBV6-5 to TRBJ2-7; 7 bases match TRBD1. This CDR3 is built from 14 residues. V dropped 0 bases and J dropped 6; count of bases not matched to a gene: 5. Germline CDR1 MNHEY, CDR2 SVGAGI. CDR3 nucleotides: TGTGCCAGCAGTTACTCTCGGGACAGAGGCGAGCAGTACTTC. Translated, it gives CASSYSRDRGEQYF.

The chain employs TRBV7-6 and TRBJ1-2; D ambiguous. The CDR3 has 17 residues. CDR1 and CDR2 (germline): SGHVS, FNYEAQ. The ends were cut back, 4 bases at V and 0 bases at J, with 18 bases in the middle. CDR3: CASSSGATGLANYGYTF. DNA of the CDR3: TGTGCCAGCAGCTCCGGAGCCACTGGACTAGCTAACTATGGCTACACCTTC. Drawing the rest from reference TRBV7-6 and TRBJ1-2, the complete variable domain is GAGVSQSPRYKVTKRGQDVALRCDPISGHVSLYWYRQALGQGPEFLTYFNYEAQQDKSGLPNDRFSAERPEGSISTLTIQRTEQRDSAMYRCASSSGATGLANYGYTFGSGTRLTVV.

The V and J genes are TRBV10-3 and TRBJ2-5; weak D call: TRBD1 (6 bases). This CDR3 region has 12 residues. V gave up 8 bases and J gave up 2 bases, with 9 bases separating them. Germline values: CDR1 ENHRY, CDR2 SYGVKD. Here the CDR3 DNA reads TGTGCCATCGCGGACAGACAAGAGACCCAGTACTTC. As protein: CAIADRQETQYF.

This clone appeared a few times. This chain uses TRBV5-6 with TRBJ1-5, with D hard to call. V was cut by 1 base and J by 4 bases, with 9 bases left in between. In germline, CDR1 is SGHDT, CDR2 YYEEEE. The length of the CDR3 is 14 residues. CDR3 region: CASSLTLSNQPQHF. CDR3 nucleotide sequence: TGTGCCAGCAGCTTGACACTGAGTAATCAGCCCCAGCATTTT.

This clone was seen only a few times. The CDR3 DNA sequence: TGTGCCAGCAGCCAAGGGGCCCGGGAGGAGCTGTTTTTT. Protein sequence: CASSQGAREELFF. The chain is built from TRBV3-1 (or the pseudogene TRBV3-2) and TRBJ2-2, with a weak D call TRBD2 (5 bases). There are 13 residues in the CDR3. Looked up from germline, CDR1 is LGHDT and CDR2 is YNNKEL (reference sequence). V was shortened by 1 base and J by 10 bases, with 10 bases between the two germline ends.

The V and J genes are TRBV7-9 and TRBJ1-1, with D hard to call. Germline V gene sequence: CDR1 SEHNR, CDR2 FQNEAQ (reference sequence). The CDR3 is 14 amino acids. Trimming cost V 5 bases and J 4 bases, with 14 bases left between them. The CDR3 nucleotides read TGTGCCAGCAGCCAAGTTAGGGAGGTCACTGAAGCTTTCTTT. This sequence encodes CASSQVREVTEAFF.

The chain has TRBV7-8 and TRBJ1-2; 8 bases align to TRBD1. Germline assignment: CDR1 SGHVS and CDR2 FQNEAQ. This CDR3 has 15 residues. V dropped 2 bases and J dropped 7; count of bases not matched to a gene: 9. Here the CDR3 reads CASSLPGQGWRGYTF. DNA of the CDR3: TGTGCCAGCAGCTTACCTGGACAGGGATGGCGTGGCTACACCTTC.

The chain couples TRBV11-2 to TRBJ1-4, with a tentative D call TRBD1 (5 bases). CDR3 size: 14 residues. The V end lost 6 bases, the J end lost 6 bases, and 14 bases lay between the germline ends. The V gene's germline CDR1 is SGHAT and CDR2 FQNNGV. The CDR3 is CASRGQGIDEKLFF. In DNA form, the CDR3 reads TGTGCCAGCAGGGGGCAGGGAATAGATGAAAAACTGTTTTTT.

J is TRBJ2-3 and V is TRBV4-2; D might be TRBD2 (5 bases). V lost 7 bases, J lost 1 base, and 15 bases lay in between. This CDR3 comprises 15 residues. Germline V gene data show CDR1 as LGHNA and CDR2 as YNFKEQ. The CDR3 DNA is TGTGCCAGCACCCGAGGGCAATACGGCACAGATACGCAGTATTTT. It yields the protein CASTRGQYGTDTQYF.